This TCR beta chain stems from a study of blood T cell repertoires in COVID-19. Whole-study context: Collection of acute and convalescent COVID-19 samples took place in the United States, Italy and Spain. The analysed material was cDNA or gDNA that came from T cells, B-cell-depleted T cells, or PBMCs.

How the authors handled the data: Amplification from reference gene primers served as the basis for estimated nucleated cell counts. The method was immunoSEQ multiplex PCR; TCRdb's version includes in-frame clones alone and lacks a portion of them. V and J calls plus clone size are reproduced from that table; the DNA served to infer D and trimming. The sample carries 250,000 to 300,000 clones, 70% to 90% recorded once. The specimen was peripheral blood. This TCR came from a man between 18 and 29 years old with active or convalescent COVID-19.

The CDR3 sequence is CASSSPQALLAGGRVDTQYF. The DNA of the CDR3 is TGTGCCAGCAGTTCTCCCCAGGCCCTACTAGCGGGAGGGCGGGTAGATACGCAGTATTTT. The J gene is TRBJ2-3, the V gene TRBV27, with TRBD2 identical over 13 bases. The V segment lost 4 bases and the J segment 5 bases; nucleotides outside the gene matches: 18. This CDR3 has 20 amino acids. The germline gives CDR1 MNHEY, CDR2 SMNVEV (reference sequence).